This TCR beta chain stems from a study of T cell repertoires in cytomegalovirus infection. Using its own MiXCR run on the reads, TCRdb lists one record per CDR3 protein. The repertoire holds 300,000 to 400,000 distinct CDR3 sequences, with 25% to 35% as singletons. The germline V gene has CDR1 SEHNR and CDR2 FQNEAQ (reference sequence). V lost 7 bases and J lost 2; bases outside the gene matches: 14. The length of the CDR3 is 17 residues. Note on this clonotype: As yet, its antigen is unknown.

The chain has TRBV7-9 and TRBJ2-3, with 8 bases that match TRBD2. This receptor was identified in a human donor in good health (CMV status not recorded). Some clones in this sample may be carry-over from other donors' samples. The sequences come from cultured PBMCs, collected from culture after CMV antigen stimulation. DNA for the CDR3: TGTGCCAGCACTCTAAACGGGAGGGATTCCTTCACAGATACGCAGTATTTT. Translating it yields CASTLNGRDSFTDTQYF.